This TCR beta chain was observed in a study of cytomegalovirus exposure and HLA in healthy donors. Study outcomes and limitations: Most of the TCR beta V segments (in an earlier analysis) were productive either about 87% or about 30% of the time.

The PCR contained 60 Vbeta and 13 Jbeta primers. Only in-frame clones appear in the TCRdb table, and some are missing; sequencing was by immunoSEQ multiplex PCR. This sample has tens of thousands of clones; about 66% occur once, and the top ten carry roughly a sixth. This CDR3 is 13 amino acids long. The germline V gene has CDR1 MNHEY and CDR2 SVGAGI. V lost 1 base, J lost 7 bases, and 11 bases lay in between. In its sample, this clone was seen a few times. Antigen unknown. The chain is built from TRBV6-5 and TRBJ2-7, with D perhaps TRBD1 (6 bases). This receptor was obtained from a man over 45 in good health and CMV-seropositive. The sample consisted of PBMCs. CDR3: CASSYWGQGEQYF. As DNA, the CDR3 is TGTGCCAGCAGTTACTGGGGACAAGGTGAGCAGTACTTC.